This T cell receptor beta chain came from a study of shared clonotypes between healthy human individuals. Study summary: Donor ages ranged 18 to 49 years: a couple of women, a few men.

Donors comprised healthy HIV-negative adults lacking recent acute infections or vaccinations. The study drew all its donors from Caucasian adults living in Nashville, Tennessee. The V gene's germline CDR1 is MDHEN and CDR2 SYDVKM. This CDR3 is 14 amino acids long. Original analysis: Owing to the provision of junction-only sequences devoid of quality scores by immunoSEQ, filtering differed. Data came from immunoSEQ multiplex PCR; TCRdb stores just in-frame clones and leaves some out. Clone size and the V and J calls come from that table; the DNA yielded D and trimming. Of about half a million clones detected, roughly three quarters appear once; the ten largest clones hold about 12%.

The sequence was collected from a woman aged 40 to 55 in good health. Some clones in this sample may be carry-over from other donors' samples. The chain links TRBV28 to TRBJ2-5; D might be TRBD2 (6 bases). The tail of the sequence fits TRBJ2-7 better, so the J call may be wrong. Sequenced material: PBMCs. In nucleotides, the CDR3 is TGTGCCAGCAATGGGGGGTACAGCTCCTACGAGCAGTACTTC. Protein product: CASNGGYSSYEQYF.